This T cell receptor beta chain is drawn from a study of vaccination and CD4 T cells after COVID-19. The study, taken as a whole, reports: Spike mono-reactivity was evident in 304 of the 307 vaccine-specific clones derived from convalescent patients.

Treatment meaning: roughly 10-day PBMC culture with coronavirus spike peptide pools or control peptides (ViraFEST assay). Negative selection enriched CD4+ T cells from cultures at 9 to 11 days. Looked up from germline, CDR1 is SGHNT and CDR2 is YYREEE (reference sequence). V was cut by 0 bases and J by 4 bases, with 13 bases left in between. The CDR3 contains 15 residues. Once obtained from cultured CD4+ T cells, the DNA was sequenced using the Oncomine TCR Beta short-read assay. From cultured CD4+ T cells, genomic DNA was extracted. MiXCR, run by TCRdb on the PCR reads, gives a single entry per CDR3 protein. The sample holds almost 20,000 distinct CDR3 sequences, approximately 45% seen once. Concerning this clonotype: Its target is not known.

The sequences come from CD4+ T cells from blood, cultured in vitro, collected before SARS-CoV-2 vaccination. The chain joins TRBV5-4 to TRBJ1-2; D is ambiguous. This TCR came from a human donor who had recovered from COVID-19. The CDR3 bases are TGTGCCAGCAGCTTGGCCCTGGTGGACTCCTATGGCTACACCTTC. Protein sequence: CASSLALVDSYGYTF.